Below, 8 T cell receptor beta chains from the same sample are listed, as sequenced in a study of shared clonotypes between healthy human individuals. Clones were sequenced by immunoSEQ multiplex PCR, and TCRdb holds only the in-frame ones, with some missing. Of around 2.3 million clones listed, almost 96% are singletons. The sequencing sample was made of naive CD4+ T cells sorted from blood. Subset reported: CD45RA+ positively selected. These receptors all come from a man in his late teens or twenties in good health.

As concerns this clone: Other DNA sequences of this sample code for an identical CDR3. The chain couples TRBV28 to TRBJ1-3; D uncertain. The CDR3 length is 15 residues. The ends were cut back, 3 bases at V and 0 bases at J, with 9 bases in the middle. From germline, CDR1 is MDHEN and CDR2 SYDVKM. CDR3 sequence: CASSFGGNSGNTIYF. CDR3 nucleotide sequence: TGTGCCAGCAGTTTTGGAGGGAACTCTGGAAACACCATATATTTT.

The chain has TRBV5-6 and TRBJ1-2; TRBD1 is a possible D gene (5 bases). Germline CDR1 and CDR2: SGHDT and YYEEEE. This CDR3 is 15 amino acids long. Trimming took off 2 bases at V and 2 bases at J, with 13 bases between the two ends. The CDR3: CASSFRAAKNYGYTF. In nucleotides, the CDR3 is TGTGCCAGCAGCTTCAGGGCAGCTAAAAACTATGGCTACACCTTC.

This rearrangement joins TRBV5-1 to TRBJ2-1; D gene ambiguous. In germline, CDR1 is SGHRS, CDR2 YFSETQ. The CDR3 totals 17 residues. V was pared by 4 bases and J by 5 bases, with 22 bases between. The CDR3 is CASSPKTTSLINNEQFF. The CDR3 nucleotides read TGCGCCAGCAGCCCCAAGACCACCTCTTTAATCAACAATGAGCAGTTCTTC.

The chain uses TRBV5-6 and TRBJ2-5; D unclear. CDR1 is SGHDT, CDR2 YYEEEE, per germline. The CDR3 has 13 amino acids. V was trimmed by 2 bases and J by 7 bases, leaving 12 bases between them. The CDR3 is CASSFFLGGTQYF. The CDR3 DNA sequence: TGTGCCAGCAGCTTCTTCCTCGGCGGGACCCAGTACTTC.

The genes are TRBV6-1 and TRBJ2-3, with 9 bases aligning to TRBD2. Germline V gene data show CDR1 as MNHNS and CDR2 as SASEGT. The CDR3 has 15 amino acids. V lost 2 bases and J lost 2; bases outside the gene matches: 2. The CDR3 protein is CASSESGGHTDTQYF. DNA for the CDR3: TGTGCCAGCAGTGAAAGCGGGGGGCACACAGATACGCAGTATTTT.

CDR3: CASSPTLSGEGYTF. As DNA, the CDR3 is TGTGCCAGCAGCCCAACCCTATCGGGGGAAGGCTACACCTTC. V and J are TRBV7-2 and TRBJ1-2, with D perhaps matching TRBD1 (5 bases). CDR3 length equals 14 residues. Germline CDR1 SGHTA, CDR2 FQGNSA. Trimming removed 5 bases at V and 8 bases at J, with 18 bases between.

The gene calls are TRBV28 and TRBJ1-2, with 8 bases that match TRBD1. Germline V gene lookup returns CDR1 MDHEN and CDR2 SYDVKM. The CDR3 is 16 amino acids. The V and J ends lost 10 bases and 0 bases, in that order; junction bases with no gene match: 13. Here the CDR3 DNA reads TGTGCCACCACTTCATGGACAGGGAACTCTAACTATGGCTACACCTTC. It specifies CATTSWTGNSNYGYTF.

The V and J genes are TRBV7-6 and TRBJ2-3, with a weak D call TRBD2 (6 bases). With 1 base removed from V and 2 bases from J, the gap between germline ends came to 13 bases. This CDR3 has 16 amino acids. Germline V gene lookup returns CDR1 SGHVS and CDR2 FNYEAQ. The CDR3 DNA reads TGTGCCAGCAGCTTAGTAACGGGACTTAACACAGATACGCAGTATTTT. Protein product: CASSLVTGLNTDTQYF. The variable domain in full, with the rest retrieved from reference TRBV7-6 and TRBJ2-3, is GAGVSQSPRYKVTKRGQDVALRCDPISGHVSLYWYRQALGQGPEFLTYFNYEAQQDKSGLPNDRFSAERPEGSISTLTIQRTEQRDSAMYRCASSLVTGLNTDTQYFGPGTRLTVL.